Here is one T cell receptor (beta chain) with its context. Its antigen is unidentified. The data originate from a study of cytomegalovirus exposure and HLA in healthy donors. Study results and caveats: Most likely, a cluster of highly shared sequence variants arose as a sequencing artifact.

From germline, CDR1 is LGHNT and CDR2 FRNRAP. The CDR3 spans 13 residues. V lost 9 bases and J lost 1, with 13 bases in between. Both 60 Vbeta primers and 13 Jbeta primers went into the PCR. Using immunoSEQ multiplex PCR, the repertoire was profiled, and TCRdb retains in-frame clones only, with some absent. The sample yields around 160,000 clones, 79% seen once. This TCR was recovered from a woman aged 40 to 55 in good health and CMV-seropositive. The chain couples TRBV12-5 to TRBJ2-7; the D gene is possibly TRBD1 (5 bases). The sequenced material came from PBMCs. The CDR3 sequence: CASHADRSYEQYF. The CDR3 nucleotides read TGTGCTAGCCACGCAGACAGATCCTACGAGCAGTACTTC. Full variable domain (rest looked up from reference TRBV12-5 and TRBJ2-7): DARVTQTPRHKVTEMGQEVTMRCQPILGHNTVFWYRQTMMQGLELLAYFRNRAPLDDSGMPKDRFSAEMPDATLATLKIQPSEPRDSAVYFCASHADRSYEQYFGPGTRLTVT.